The 26 T cell receptor beta chains given below trace back to one sample, sequenced in a study of blood T cells in healthy people across ages (dated by TCRdb to the mid-2010s). The method was 5' RACE. The sample was run on an Illumina HiSeq 2500. A second roughly 6 to 11 cycle PCR used a sample-barcoded 5' primer and a J-beta primer mix. TCRdb reanalyzed the raw reads on its own, using fastp at Q25 for trimming and MiXCR for clone calling, and kept in-frame beta chains. Each entry is one CDR3 protein sequence, shown with its most common DNA and genes. This sample gives 780,000 or so distinct CDR3 sequences in total; around 50% of them show up just once. The ten most abundant clones make up roughly 25% of the sample. Sequencing was done on a sample of blood. The receptors originated from a man aged 35 to 55 in good health.

The chain joins TRBV7-3 to TRBJ2-1; 15 bases fit TRBD2. This CDR3 contains 16 residues. Germline lookup yields CDR1 SGHTA and CDR2 FQGTGA. The V segment lost 6 bases and the J segment 4 bases; nucleotides outside the gene matches: 4. CDR3 sequence (DNA): TGTGCCAGCAGTTCCGGGACTAGCGGGAGGTACAATGAGCAGTTCTTC. Its protein product is CASSSGTSGRYNEQFF.

This chain uses TRBV7-9 with TRBJ2-1; a possible D gene is TRBD2 (7 bases). The end of the DNA is better explained by TRBJ2-7, so the J call may be wrong. Germline CDR1 SEHNR, CDR2 FQNEAQ (reference sequence). The CDR3 covers 16 residues. The CDR3 nucleotides read TGTGCCACCGGGGAGGGACAACACGGTCCCTACAATGAGCAGTACTTC. Translation: CATGEGQHGPYNEQYF.

In this sample, this clonotype turned up a few times. The V call is TRBV10-3, the J call TRBJ2-1, with 7 nucleotides matching TRBD1. CDR1 and CDR2 (germline): ENHRY, SYGVKD. The CDR3 totals 16 residues. The ends lost 0 bases at V and 7 bases at J; junction bases unmatched: 9. The CDR3 protein is CAISESGQVALNEQFF. For the CDR3, the DNA is TGTGCCATCAGTGAGTCCGGACAGGTCGCTCTGAATGAGCAGTTCTTC.

The chain carries TRBV12-3 or TRBV12-4 and TRBJ2-2; D may correspond to TRBD1 or TRBD2 (5 bases each). This CDR3 comprises 14 residues. V was pared by 1 base and J by 4 bases, with 7 bases between. In DNA form, the CDR3 reads TGTGCCAGCAGTTTAGTCGGGACCACCGGGGAGCTGTTTTTT. Translated, it gives CASSLVGTTGELFF.

This clonotype was found a few times. The chain couples TRBV28 to TRBJ2-3; D is possibly TRBD2 (5 bases). The CDR3 is made up of 15 amino acids. Trimming left V 6 bases short and J 0 bases short, with 13 bases between. Per germline, CDR1 MDHEN and CDR2 SYDVKM. This CDR3 reads CASRISDYSTDTQYF. Here the CDR3 DNA reads TGTGCCAGCAGAATTTCCGACTACAGCACAGATACGCAGTATTTT.

The chain has TRBV7-2 and TRBJ2-4, with D perhaps given as TRBD1 or TRBD2 (5 bases each). Germline-derived CDR1 and CDR2 are SGHTA and FQGNSA. This CDR3 has 13 residues. V dropped 5 bases and J dropped 13 bases, with 18 bases sitting between them. The CDR3 region has the DNA TGTGCCAGCAGCGCAACCGGGCCCAGGGAGCAGTACTTC. Protein: CASSATGPREQYF.

The chain carries TRBV5-1 and TRBJ2-5, with a tentative D call TRBD2 (6 bases). Trimming removed 4 bases from V and 2 bases from J, with 15 bases in between. In germline, CDR1 is SGHRS, CDR2 YFSETQ. This CDR3 has 15 residues. CDR3 nucleotide sequence: TGCGCCAGCAGCCAAGCGGGCGGAGTGCAAGAGACCCAGTACTTC. Its translation: CASSQAGGVQETQYF.

The rearrangement joins TRBV14 to TRBJ2-7; 10 nucleotides line up with TRBD1. Germline-derived CDR1 and CDR2 are SGHDN and FVKESK. This CDR3 comprises 18 residues. Unmatched junction bases numbered 12, after V lost 0 bases and J lost 4 bases. The DNA for the CDR3 is TGTGCCAGCAGCCAAGATAGGGGGCCGGGGACAGGGGTGTACGAGCAGTACTTC. Its protein is CASSQDRGPGTGVYEQYF.

The CDR3 region is CASSWGLAGTETQYF. DNA of the CDR3: TGCGCCAGCAGCTGGGGACTAGCGGGGACGGAGACCCAGTACTTC. The gene calls are TRBV5-1 and TRBJ2-7, with 13 bases identical to TRBD2. The assigned J gene may be wrong: the sequence end matches TRBJ2-5 better. This CDR3 comprises 15 residues. In germline, CDR1 is SGHRS, CDR2 YFSETQ.

V gene TRBV12-5 combines with J gene TRBJ2-7, with TRBD2 identical over 11 bases. The DNA end is more similar to TRBJ2-5, so the J call may be wrong. This CDR3 region has 18 residues. Germline CDR1 is LGHNT and CDR2 is FRNRAP. CDR3 in amino acids: CASGSPSNVAGGLETQYF. The DNA of the CDR3 is TGTGCTAGTGGTTCCCCTTCGAATGTAGCGGGAGGGCTCGAGACCCAGTACTTC.

The V and J genes are TRBV4-1 and TRBJ2-7; 7 positions match TRBD1. Germline V CDR1 and CDR2: MGHRA, YSYEKL. This CDR3 is 14 amino acids long. The junction had 3 bases not matched to a gene; V was cut back by 2 bases and J by 2 bases. CDR3 residues: CASSQYTGAYEQYF. In DNA form, the CDR3 reads TGCGCCAGCAGCCAATACACAGGGGCCTACGAGCAGTACTTC.

This clonotype was counted only a few times. The chain has TRBV9 and TRBJ2-5; tentative D call: TRBD2 (6 bases). V lost 2 bases, J lost 2 bases, and 10 bases lay in between. Germline CDR1 reads SGDLS; CDR2 reads YYNGEE. The CDR3 runs to 14 residues. CDR3 in amino acids: CASSVGGRQETQYF. The CDR3, as DNA: TGTGCCAGCAGCGTTGGAGGGAGGCAAGAGACCCAGTACTTC.

The V gene is TRBV15, the J gene TRBJ2-7; 8 bases line up with TRBD1. Trimming removed 0 bases from V and 5 bases from J; junction bases left unmatched: 9. CDR3 length: 16 amino acids. CDR1 and CDR2 from the germline V gene are LNHNV and YYDKDF (reference sequence). The CDR3 region is CATSREGGTGAHEQYF. Here the CDR3 DNA reads TGTGCCACCAGCAGAGAGGGCGGGACAGGCGCTCACGAGCAGTACTTC.

The chain joins TRBV29-1 to TRBJ2-2; D unclear. The CDR3 is made up of 12 amino acids. Trimming took 6 bases from V and 7 from J, leaving 12 bases between them. CDR1 is SQVTM and CDR2 is ANQGSEA in the germline V gene. The CDR3 protein is CSVPWNNGELFF. The CDR3 coding sequence is TGCAGCGTGCCTTGGAATAACGGGGAGCTGTTTTTT.

Notes on this clonotype: Sequence at one end of the junction differs from germline and may be a read error. V gene TRBV28 combines with J gene TRBJ2-3; 7 bases agree with TRBD2. The CDR3 runs 14 residues. Germline loops: CDR1 MDHEN, CDR2 SYDVKM. This CDR3 is CASSFPGTTDTLYF. DNA of the CDR3: TGTGCCAGCAGTTTCCCCGGGACTACAGATACGCTGTATTTT.

The genes are TRBV7-6 and TRBJ2-7; TRBD2 aligns across 10 bases. Germline CDR1 and CDR2: SGHVS and FNYEAQ. V was clipped by 5 bases and J by 3 bases; unmatched bases: 7. The CDR3 runs to 15 residues. This chain's CDR3 is CASSEGLAANYEQYF. DNA of the CDR3: TGTGCCAGCAGCGAAGGACTAGCGGCGAACTACGAGCAGTACTTC.

The chain carries TRBV29-1 and TRBJ2-7; the D gene is possibly TRBD1 (6 bases). The better agreement between TRBJ2-5 and the DNA end casts doubt on the J call. Germline V gene sequence: CDR1 SQVTM, CDR2 ANQGSEA. The CDR3 totals 14 residues. CDR3 sequence reads: CSVEVDTGRETQYF. CDR3 in DNA: TGCAGCGTTGAAGTAGATACAGGGCGGGAGACCCAGTACTTC.

This chain joins TRBV29-1 and TRBJ2-1, with D uncertain. The CDR3 sequence is 14 residues long. Trimming took off 4 bases at V and 0 bases at J, with 10 bases between the two ends. In germline, CDR1 is SQVTM, CDR2 ANQGSEA. CDR3 protein: CSVASPSSYNEQFF. The CDR3 DNA follows: TGCAGCGTTGCGTCTCCCAGCTCCTACAATGAGCAGTTCTTC.

This rearrangement joins TRBV4-1 to TRBJ2-7; D ambiguous. The germline V gene encodes CDR1 MGHRA and CDR2 YSYEKL. The CDR3 runs to 16 residues. The V gene lost 0 bases and the J gene lost 0 bases, with 12 bases spanning the gap. As DNA, the CDR3 is TGCGCCAGCAGCCAAGAGTGGGCGGCGAGCTCCTACGAGCAGTACTTC. Its protein product is CASSQEWAASSYEQYF.

The V call is TRBV6-6, the J call TRBJ2-3; tentatively, D is TRBD1 or TRBD2 (5 bases each). Trimming pared 10 bases from V and 5 bases from J, leaving 16 bases between. This CDR3 is built from 13 residues. CDR1 is MNHNY, CDR2 SVGAGI, per germline (reference sequence). This CDR3 is CAIPLGDIDTQYF. Written as DNA, the CDR3 is TGTGCCATCCCCTTGGGGGATATAGATACGCAGTATTTT.

The V gene is TRBV12-3 or TRBV12-4, the J gene TRBJ1-2; tentatively, D is TRBD1 (5 bases). Between the trimmed V and J ends, which lost 6 bases and 8 bases, there was a span of 16 bases. This CDR3 has 13 residues. CDR3 nucleotide sequence: TGTGCCAGCAGCCGGGACTTAAAGGGGGGCTACACCTTC. The encoded protein is CASSRDLKGGYTF.

Here the CDR3 reads CASSGLWGQYF. The CDR3 DNA reads TGTGCCAGCAGTGGGCTTTGGGGGCAGTACTTC. The chain recombines TRBV6-5 with TRBJ2-7; D gene unclear. The CDR3 contains 11 residues. V was cut by 5 bases and J by 9 bases, with 11 bases left in between. Germline assignment: CDR1 MNHEY and CDR2 SVGAGI.

This sequence joins TRBV5-1 and TRBJ2-1, with 9 positions matching TRBD2. CDR3 size: 16 residues. The germline V gene has CDR1 SGHRS and CDR2 YFSETQ. The V and J ends lost 3 bases and 2 bases, in that order; junction bases with no gene match: 6. The DNA for the CDR3 is TGCGCCAGCAGCTCCAGCCCTAGCGGGGCCTACAATGAGCAGTTCTTC. Translated, it gives CASSSSPSGAYNEQFF.

A few counts support this clonotype. The rearrangement links TRBV14 to TRBJ1-2, with D hard to call. Germline V lookup: CDR1 SGHDN, CDR2 FVKESK. The CDR3 extends over 15 amino acids. The germline V and J ends were trimmed by 0 bases and 1 base, with 9 bases remaining between them. The CDR3 reads CASSQDAANNYGYTF. The CDR3, as DNA: TGTGCCAGCAGCCAAGATGCGGCAAATAACTATGGCTACACCTTC.

The V call is TRBV7-3, the J call TRBJ2-6, with D perhaps being TRBD1 or TRBD2 (5 bases each). V lost 0 bases and J 0 bases, leaving 9 bases between the germline ends. The CDR3 has 17 amino acids. CDR1 SGHTA and CDR2 FQGTGA come from the germline V gene. CDR3 nucleotide sequence: TGTGCCAGCAGCTTAACTGGGACCTACTCTGGGGCCAACGTCCTGACTTTC. The encoded protein is CASSLTGTYSGANVLTF.

A note on this clonotype: One end of the junction varies from germline; a read error may be responsible. V and J are TRBV28 and TRBJ1-2; D is unclear. Per the germline V gene, CDR1 is MDHEN and CDR2 is SYDVKM. This CDR3 spans 15 amino acids. The DNA of the CDR3 is TGTGCCAGCAGTCCTTTGGACGGGGTCGTCTATGGCCACACCTTC. It specifies CASSPLDGVVYGHTF.